This T cell receptor beta chain was sequenced for a study of shared clonotypes between healthy human individuals. CD8 memory was a combination of CD45RO+ cells and CCR7-negative CD45RA+ TemRA cells. An assay was performed, and its level was deep. In the study's own analysis: Filtering of immunoSEQ junctional sequences could not match full-length read filtering. Sequenced by immunoSEQ multiplex PCR; TCRdb stores in-frame clones only, minus some. V and J calls and clone size are as listed in that table; D and trimming were resolved from the DNA. Among some 690,000 clones listed, roughly 88% were seen once. The source is a man younger than 30 in good health. Some clones in this sample may be carry-over from other donors' samples. Sequencing used memory CD8+ T cells from PBMCs. Described subset: CD45RO+ cells pooled with CCR7-negative TemRA cells.

This chain's CDR3 is CASSHAGTGGLNEQYF. The CDR3 bases are TGTGCCAGCAGCCACGCCGGGACAGGGGGCTTGAACGAGCAGTACTTC. The chain combines TRBV5-5 with TRBJ2-7; 12 nucleotides line up with TRBD1. CDR1 and CDR2 from the germline V gene are SGHKS and YYEKEE (reference sequence). This CDR3 region has 16 residues. Trimming removed 4 bases from V and 5 bases from J; junction bases left unmatched: 10.